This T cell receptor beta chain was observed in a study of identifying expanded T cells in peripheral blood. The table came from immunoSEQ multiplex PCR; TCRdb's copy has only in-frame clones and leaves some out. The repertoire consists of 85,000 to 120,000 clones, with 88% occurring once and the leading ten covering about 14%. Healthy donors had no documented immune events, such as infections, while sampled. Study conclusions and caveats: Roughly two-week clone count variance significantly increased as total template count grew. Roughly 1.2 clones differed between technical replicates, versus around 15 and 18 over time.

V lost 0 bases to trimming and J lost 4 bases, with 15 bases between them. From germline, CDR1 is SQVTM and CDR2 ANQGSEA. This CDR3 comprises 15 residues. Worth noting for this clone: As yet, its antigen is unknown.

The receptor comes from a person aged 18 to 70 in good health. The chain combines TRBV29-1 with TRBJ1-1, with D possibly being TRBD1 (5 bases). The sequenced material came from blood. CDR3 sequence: CSVEDPGRSLTEAFF. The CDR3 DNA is TGCAGCGTTGAAGATCCAGGGCGCTCTCTCACTGAAGCTTTCTTT. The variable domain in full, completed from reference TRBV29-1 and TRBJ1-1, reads SAVISQKPSRDICQRGTSLTIQCQVDSQVTMMFWYRQQPGQSLTLIATANQGSEATYESGFVIDKFPISRPNLTFSTLTVSNMSPEDSSIYLCSVEDPGRSLTEAFFGQGTRLTVV.